These T cell receptor beta chains were read from a single sample in a study of cytomegalovirus exposure and HLA in healthy donors. Profiled with immunoSEQ multiplex PCR; TCRdb holds only in-frame clones, not every one. The sample has about 73,000 clones, 70% to 90% seen once. Material: PBMCs. These receptor sequences come from a woman between 18 and 29 years old in good health and CMV-seropositive. The conserved cysteine and the conserved F or W are not part of the CDR3 here. D genes are given only for firm matches.

v_gene	j_gene	d_gene	CDR3aa
TRBV30	TRBJ2-3	-	AWRRRGSTDTQY
TRBV7-2	TRBJ2-7	TRBD2	ASSLVAASGSSYEQY
TRBV5-6	TRBJ2-1	-	ASSLSPGGEQF
TRBV29-1	TRBJ2-2	TRBD2	SVAPGLSNTGELF
TRBV11-2	TRBJ2-4	-	ASRASAIQY
TRBV9	TRBJ2-5	TRBD2	ASSAAGVPGETQY
TRBV7-9	TRBJ1-4	TRBD1	ASSLGTANEKLF
TRBV7-9	TRBJ2-5	TRBD2	ASRPAGVETQY
TRBV30	TRBJ1-1	-	AWSGQAEAF
TRBV27	TRBJ1-1	-	ASSPSGRTQNTEAF
TRBV9	TRBJ2-2	TRBD2	ASSIGLAGGNTGELF
TRBV10-2	TRBJ2-7	TRBD1	ASWGPGQGAAYEQY
TRBV7-2	TRBJ1-1	TRBD1	ASSLPQGAGDTEAF
TRBV6-4	TRBJ2-3	TRBD2	ASSDSSGGADTQY
TRBV5-1	TRBJ2-2	TRBD2	ASTHKGLASLDFSGELF
TRBV6-1	TRBJ2-7	TRBD1	ASSVDRVLGEQY
TRBV10-3	TRBJ1-5	-	AISDGGGDQPQH
TRBV9	TRBJ2-3	-	ASSATPQSTDTQY
TRBV15	TRBJ1-2	TRBD1	ATSSPDRGYGYT
TRBV4-1	TRBJ1-1	-	ASSPQTGNTEAF
TRBV14	TRBJ2-7	-	ASSQSNEQY
TRBV9	TRBJ2-7	TRBD1	ASSATGAYEQY
TRBV10-3	TRBJ2-3	-	AIPKGQDTDTQY
TRBV25-1	TRBJ2-2	TRBD2	ASSETLAGHGELF
TRBV7-9	TRBJ2-1	TRBD2	ASSTTSGGLYNEQF
TRBV9	TRBJ2-7	-	ASSVGVSSYEQY
TRBV12-5	TRBJ2-1	-	ASGLDPPTTYEQF
TRBV7-6	TRBJ1-2	-	ASSLNFKSYGYT
TRBV19	TRBJ1-1	-	ASTPQRSGGTEAF
TRBV21-1	TRBJ2-6	-	ASSKLSSGANVLT
TRBV28	TRBJ2-1	TRBD1	ASSLSGQGRGEQF
TRBV4-3	TRBJ2-2	TRBD2	ASSRGQGLAASGGELF
TRBV5-6	TRBJ1-3	TRBD1	ASSLSGGGNTIY
TRBV2	TRBJ1-5	TRBD1	ASSGTGGWQPQH
TRBV5-1	TRBJ1-1	-	ASRYTEATEAF
TRBV30	TRBJ1-2	-	AWSVPPRYYGYT
TRBV13	TRBJ2-6	-	ASSLGRGMGANVLT